This is a list of T cell receptor beta chains from one sample in a study of blood T cell repertoires in COVID-19. The data were produced by immunoSEQ multiplex PCR, yet TCRdb's version contains in-frame clones alone and is incomplete. The table includes 110,000 to 150,000 clones, around 78% detected once. Sequencing was carried out using peripheral blood. All receptors come from an older woman with acute or convalescent COVID-19. CDR3s include the opening cysteine and the closing phenylalanine or tryptophan. The order of the fields is CDR3 protein, CDR3 DNA, V gene, J gene, D gene, clone size. The D gene is left open where the match is weak. Only part of the rows carry a size: once, few, many, or a class if the clone is expanded.

CASSQGASLNTEAFF	TGTGCCAGCAGCCAAGGTGCAAGCCTGAACACTGAAGCTTTCTTT	TRBV3-1/TRBV3-2	TRBJ1-1	-	-
CASSLLGVNIRGYGYTF	TGTGCCAGCAGTTTACTAGGGGTCAACATTAGGGGCTATGGCTACACCTTC	TRBV28	TRBJ1-2	-	-
CASSEVWTSIYNEQFF	TGTGCCAGCAGTGAAGTGTGGACTAGCATCTACAATGAGCAGTTCTTC	TRBV2	TRBJ2-1	TRBD2	-
CATSSHRTGNEQFF	TGTGCCACCAGCAGTCATAGGACAGGGAATGAGCAGTTCTTC	TRBV15	TRBJ2-1	TRBD1	-
CASSESPREQYF	TGTGCCAGCAGTGAATCCCCACGGGAGCAGTACTTC	TRBV25-1	TRBJ2-7	-	-
CASSLVASVYKSLTGELFF	TGTGCCAGCAGCTTAGTAGCAAGTGTGTATAAAAGCCTCACCGGGGAGCTGTTTTTT	TRBV7-8	TRBJ2-2	-	few
CASSLTTFEQYF	TGTGCCAGCAGTCTCACAACGTTCGAGCAGTACTTC	TRBV12-3/TRBV12-4	TRBJ2-7	-	-
CASSRREGKNIQYF	TGTGCCAGCTCGAGGCGGGAGGGAAAAAACATTCAGTACTTC	TRBV28	TRBJ2-4	TRBD2	-
CASSPRGGLSYEQYF	TGTGCCAGCTCACCCCGGGGGGGATTATCCTACGAGCAGTACTTC	TRBV18	TRBJ2-7	TRBD2	few
CASSLQNNQPQHF	TGTGCCAGCAGTTTACAGAACAATCAGCCCCAGCATTTT	TRBV12-3/TRBV12-4	TRBJ1-5	-	-
CAWSAARYNVLTF	TGTGCCTGGAGTGCTGCCAGATATAACGTCCTGACTTTC	TRBV30	TRBJ2-6	-	-
CASRWTGGSEKLFF	TGTGCCAGCAGGTGGACAGGGGGGAGTGAAAAACTGTTTTTT	TRBV28	TRBJ1-4	TRBD1	-
CASSLARGKFF	TGTGCCAGCAGCTTAGCGCGGGGCAAGTTCTTC	TRBV7-9	TRBJ2-1	-	-
CASSSTPGSEQYF	TGTGCCAGCAGTTCTACACCAGGGTCCGAGCAGTACTTC	TRBV6-5	TRBJ2-7	-	-
CASSEHGTDDF	TGTGCCAGCAGTGAACACGGGACAGATGATTTT	TRBV2	TRBJ2-3	TRBD1	-
CASSLRQGSSPLHF	TGTGCCAGCAGCTTAAGACAGGGGAGTTCACCCCTCCACTTT	TRBV7-9	TRBJ1-6	TRBD1	-
CASSHPGLGSETQYF	TGCGCCAGCAGCCACCCGGGACTAGGTTCGGAGACCCAGTACTTC	TRBV4-1	TRBJ2-5	TRBD2	few
CATKEGGNEQYF	TGTGCCACCAAGGAGGGAGGGAACGAGCAGTACTTC	TRBV13	TRBJ2-7	TRBD2	-
CASSYAGTDTQYF	TGTGCCAGCAGTTACGCCGGTACAGATACGCAGTATTTT	TRBV6-5	TRBJ2-3	-	-
CASSLDSLYGYTF	TGTGCCAGCAGCTTGGACAGCCTCTATGGCTACACCTTC	TRBV5-6	TRBJ1-2	-	-
CASSPDSPTPGYF	TGTGCCAGCAGTCCAGACAGTCCCACCCCTGGGTATTTT	TRBV28	TRBJ2-3	-	-